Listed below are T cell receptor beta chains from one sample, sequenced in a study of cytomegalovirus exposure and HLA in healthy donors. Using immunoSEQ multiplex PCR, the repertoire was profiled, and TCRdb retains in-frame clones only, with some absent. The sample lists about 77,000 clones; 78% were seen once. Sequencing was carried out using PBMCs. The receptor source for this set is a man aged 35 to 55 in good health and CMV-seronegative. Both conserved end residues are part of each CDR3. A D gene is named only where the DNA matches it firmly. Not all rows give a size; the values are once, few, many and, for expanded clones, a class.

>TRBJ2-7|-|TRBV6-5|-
CASKSYAPYEQYF
TGTGCCAGCAAGTCCTACGCCCCCTACGAGCAGTACTTC
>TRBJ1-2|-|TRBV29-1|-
CSVSQGSASGYTF
TGCAGCGTATCGCAAGGATCCGCTAGCGGCTACACCTTC
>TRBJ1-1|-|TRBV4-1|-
CASSQGAPMQGTEAFF
TGCGCCAGCAGCCAAGGGGCCCCCATGCAGGGCACTGAAGCTTTCTTT
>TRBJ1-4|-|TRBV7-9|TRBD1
CASSMWTGPTNEKLFF
TGTGCCAGCAGCATGTGGACAGGGCCAACTAATGAAAAACTGTTTTTT
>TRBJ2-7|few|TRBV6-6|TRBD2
CASSDPGLAGYEQYF
TGTGCCAGCAGCGACCCGGGACTAGCGGGCTACGAGCAGTACTTC
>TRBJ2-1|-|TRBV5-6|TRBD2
CASSPRTERGVTRFF
TGTGCCAGCAGCCCCCGGACTGAGCGGGGGGTCACCCGGTTCTTC
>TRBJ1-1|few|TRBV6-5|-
CASSYSPRGDTEAFF
TGTGCCAGCAGTTACTCCCCCCGCGGGGACACTGAAGCTTTCTTT
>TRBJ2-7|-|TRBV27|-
CASSLRPGAYEQYF
TGTGCCAGCAGTTTACGCCCAGGGGCCTACGAGCAGTACTTC
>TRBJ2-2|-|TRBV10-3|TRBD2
CAINTGLAGGNTGELFF
TGTGCCATCAATACAGGACTAGCGGGGGGTAACACCGGGGAGCTGTTTTTT
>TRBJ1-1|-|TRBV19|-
CASSRPNTEAFF
TGTGCCAGTAGTAGGCCGAACACTGAAGCTTTCTTT
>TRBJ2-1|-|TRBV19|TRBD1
CASTLWGTGNNEQFF
TGTGCCAGTACCCTATGGGGGACAGGGAACAATGAGCAGTTCTTC
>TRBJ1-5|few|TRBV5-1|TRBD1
CASSLGGQGGQPQHF
TGCGCCAGCAGCTTGGGGGGACAGGGTGGTCAGCCCCAGCATTTT
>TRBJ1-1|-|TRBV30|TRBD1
CAWSITRDSINTEAFF
TGTGCCTGGAGTATCACACGGGACAGCATCAACACTGAAGCTTTCTTT
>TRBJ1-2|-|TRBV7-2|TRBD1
CASSYTGGGNYGYTF
TGTGCCAGCAGTTATACAGGGGGCGGTAACTATGGCTACACCTTC
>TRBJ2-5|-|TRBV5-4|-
CASSFGGTEETQYF
TGTGCCAGCAGCTTTGGGGGGACAGAAGAGACCCAGTACTTC
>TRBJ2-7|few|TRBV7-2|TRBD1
CASSTAGQVYEQYF
TGTGCCAGCAGCACTGCGGGACAGGTCTACGAGCAGTACTTC
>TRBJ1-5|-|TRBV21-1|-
CASSATGGSQPQHF
TGTGCCAGCAGCGCCACAGGGGGCAGTCAGCCCCAGCATTTT
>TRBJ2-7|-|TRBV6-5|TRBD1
CASSRQGSPSEQYF
TGTGCCAGCAGTCGACAGGGCTCCCCAAGCGAGCAGTACTTC
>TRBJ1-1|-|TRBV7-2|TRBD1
CASSLSGGYSEAFF
TGTGCCAGCAGCCTGTCAGGGGGCTACTCTGAAGCTTTCTTT
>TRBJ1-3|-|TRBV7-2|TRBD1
CASSLNRGSIYF
TGTGCCAGCAGCTTGAACAGGGGCTCCATATATTTT
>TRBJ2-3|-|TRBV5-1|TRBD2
CASSTGKAGDTDTQYF
TGCGCCAGCAGCACCGGGAAAGCGGGGGACACAGATACGCAGTATTTT
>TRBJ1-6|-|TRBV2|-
CASRREESALHF
TGTGCCAGCAGGCGGGAGGAATCGGCCCTCCACTTT
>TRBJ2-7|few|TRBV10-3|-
CAITDTTPREQYF
TGTGCCATCACCGATACCACCCCCCGGGAGCAGTACTTC
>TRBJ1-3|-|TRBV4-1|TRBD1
CASSQALGQGRNTIYF
TGTGCCAGCAGCCAAGCATTGGGACAGGGGAGAAACACCATATATTTT
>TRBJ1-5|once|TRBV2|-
CASSSGNQPQHF
TGTGCCAGCAGTTCAGGAAATCAGCCCCAGCATTTT
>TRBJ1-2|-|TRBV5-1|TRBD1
CASSFGQGGGYTF
TGCGCCAGCAGCTTCGGACAGGGGGGCGGCTACACCTTC
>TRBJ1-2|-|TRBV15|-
CATSRVSGVANYGYTF
TGTGCCACCAGCAGGGTTTCAGGGGTAGCTAACTATGGCTACACCTTC
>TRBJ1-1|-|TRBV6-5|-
CASSYGTGMNTEAFF
TGTGCCAGCAGTTACGGAACAGGGATGAACACTGAAGCTTTCTTT
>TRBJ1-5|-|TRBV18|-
CASSPSHGGQANQPQHF
TGTGCCAGCTCACCTTCCCATGGAGGGCAGGCCAATCAGCCCCAGCATTTT
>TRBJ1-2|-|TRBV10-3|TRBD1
CAISPGTATNYGYTF
TGTGCCATCAGTCCCGGGACAGCGACTAACTATGGCTACACCTTC
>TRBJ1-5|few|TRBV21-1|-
CARSYRGDNQPQHF
TGTGCCAGAAGTTACAGGGGGGACAATCAGCCCCAGCATTTT
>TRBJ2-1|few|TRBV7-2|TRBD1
CASSLTGVSYNEQFF
TGTGCCAGCAGCCTTACAGGGGTCTCCTACAATGAGCAGTTCTTC
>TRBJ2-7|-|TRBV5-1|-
CASSLGPSHEQYF
TGCGCCAGCAGCTTGGGTCCCTCCCACGAGCAGTACTTC
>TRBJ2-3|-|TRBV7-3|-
CASSSTAGADTQYF
TGTGCCAGCAGCTCGACGGCGGGGGCGGATACGCAGTATTTT
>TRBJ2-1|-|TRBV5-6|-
CASSAGQIQTLPHQFF
TGTGCCAGCAGCGCGGGACAGATTCAAACACTCCCACACCAGTTCTTC
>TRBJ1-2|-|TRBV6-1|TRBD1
CASSIGQGIGYGYTF
TGTGCCAGCAGTATCGGACAGGGAATCGGCTATGGCTACACCTTC
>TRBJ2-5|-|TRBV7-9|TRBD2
CASSLALASGVQETQYF
TGTGCCAGCAGCTTAGCGCTGGCTAGCGGGGTTCAAGAGACCCAGTACTTC
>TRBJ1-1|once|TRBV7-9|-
CASSPPPAGMNTEAFF
TGTGCCAGCAGCCCTCCGCCGGCAGGGATGAACACTGAAGCTTTCTTT
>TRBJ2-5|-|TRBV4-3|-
CASSQVTTGTQYF
TGCGCCAGCAGCCAAGTGACCACGGGGACCCAGTACTTC
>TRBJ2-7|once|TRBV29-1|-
CSVGSSLPYEQYF
TGCAGCGTTGGTAGCAGCCTTCCCTACGAGCAGTACTTC
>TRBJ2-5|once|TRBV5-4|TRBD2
CASSFPPSGGAETQYF
TGTGCCAGCAGCTTTCCGCCTAGCGGGGGGGCAGAGACCCAGTACTTC
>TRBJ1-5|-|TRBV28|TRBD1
CASIKGQGSNQPQHF
TGTGCCAGCATTAAAGGACAGGGTAGCAATCAGCCCCAGCATTTT
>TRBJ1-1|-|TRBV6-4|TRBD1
CASSPGQGNTEAFF
TGTGCCAGCAGTCCGGGACAGGGGAACACTGAAGCTTTCTTT
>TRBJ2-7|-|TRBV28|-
CASSLPGGRYEQYF
TGTGCCAGCAGTTTACCGGGGGGCAGGTACGAGCAGTACTTC
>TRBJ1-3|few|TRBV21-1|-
CASSKGSTTGPFSGNTIYF
TGTGCCAGCAGCAAGGGGAGTACGACCGGTCCTTTCTCTGGAAACACCATATATTTT
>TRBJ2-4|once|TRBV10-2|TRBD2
CASSESITSGGRAKVYF
TGCGCCAGCAGTGAGTCGATAACTAGCGGGGGGCGGGCCAAGGTGTACTTC
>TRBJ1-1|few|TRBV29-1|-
CSVEDLTREAFF
TGCAGCGTTGAAGATCTAACGCGTGAAGCTTTCTTT
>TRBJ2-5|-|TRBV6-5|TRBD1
CASSSTGETQYF
TGTGCCAGCAGTTCGACAGGGGAGACCCAGTACTTC
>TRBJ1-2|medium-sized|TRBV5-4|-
CASSLVGLYTF
TGTGCCAGCAGCTTGGTCGGTCTCTACACCTTC
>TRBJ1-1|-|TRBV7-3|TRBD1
CASSSNAGTGHTEAFF
TGTGCCAGCAGCTCGAATGCCGGGACAGGGCATACTGAAGCTTTCTTT
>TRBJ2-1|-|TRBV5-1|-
CASSPGGQRSYNEQFF
TGCGCCAGCAGCCCGGGAGGACAGCGCTCCTACAATGAGCAGTTCTTC
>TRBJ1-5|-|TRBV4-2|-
CASSQDLPAGVQGQPQHF
TGTGCCAGCAGCCAAGATCTACCCGCAGGGGTACAGGGTCAGCCCCAGCATTTT
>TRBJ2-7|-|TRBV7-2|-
CASRHLGQSSYEQYF
TGTGCCAGCCGCCATCTGGGGCAAAGCTCCTACGAGCAGTACTTC
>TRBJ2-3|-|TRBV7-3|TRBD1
CASSYTGGGGTDTQYF
TGTGCCAGCAGCTACACAGGGGGCGGGGGCACAGATACGCAGTATTTT
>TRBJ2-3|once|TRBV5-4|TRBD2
CASSGTSGGSTDTQYF
TGTGCCAGCAGCGGGACTAGCGGGGGGAGCACAGATACGCAGTATTTT
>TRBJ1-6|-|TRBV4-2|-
CASSQGGSYNSPLHF
TGTGCCAGCAGCCAAGGCGGCTCCTATAATTCACCCCTCCACTTT
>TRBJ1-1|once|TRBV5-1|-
CASRDYAGNTEAFF
TGCGCCAGCAGGGACTACGCAGGAAACACTGAAGCTTTCTTT
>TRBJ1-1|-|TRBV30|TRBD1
CALKQGAGTEAFF
TGTGCCCTTAAACAGGGGGCTGGCACTGAAGCTTTCTTT